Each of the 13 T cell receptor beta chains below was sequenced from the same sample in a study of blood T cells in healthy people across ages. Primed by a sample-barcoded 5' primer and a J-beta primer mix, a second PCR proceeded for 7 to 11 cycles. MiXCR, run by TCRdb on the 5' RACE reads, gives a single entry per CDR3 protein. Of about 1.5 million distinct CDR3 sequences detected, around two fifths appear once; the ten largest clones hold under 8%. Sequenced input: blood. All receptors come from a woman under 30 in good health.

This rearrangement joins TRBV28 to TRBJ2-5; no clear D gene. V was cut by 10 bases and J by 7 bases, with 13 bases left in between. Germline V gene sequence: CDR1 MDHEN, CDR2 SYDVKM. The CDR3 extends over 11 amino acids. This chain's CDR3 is CATLTSRTQYF. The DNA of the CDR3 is TGTGCCACCCTCACAAGTAGGACCCAGTACTTC.

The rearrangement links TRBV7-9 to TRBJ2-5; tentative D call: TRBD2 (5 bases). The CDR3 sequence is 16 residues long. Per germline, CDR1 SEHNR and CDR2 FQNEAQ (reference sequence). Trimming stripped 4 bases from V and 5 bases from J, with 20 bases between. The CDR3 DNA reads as TGTGCCAGCAGCTCCCCGGGAAGGGAAGTGTGGGAGACCCAGTACTTC. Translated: CASSSPGREVWETQYF.

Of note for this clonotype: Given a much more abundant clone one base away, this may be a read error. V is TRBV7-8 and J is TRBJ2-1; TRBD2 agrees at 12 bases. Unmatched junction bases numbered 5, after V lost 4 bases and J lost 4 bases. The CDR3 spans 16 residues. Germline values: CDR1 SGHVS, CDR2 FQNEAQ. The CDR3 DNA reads TGTGCCAGCAGCTACTGGACTAGCGGGAAATACAATGAGCAGTTCTTC. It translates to CASSYWTSGKYNEQFF.

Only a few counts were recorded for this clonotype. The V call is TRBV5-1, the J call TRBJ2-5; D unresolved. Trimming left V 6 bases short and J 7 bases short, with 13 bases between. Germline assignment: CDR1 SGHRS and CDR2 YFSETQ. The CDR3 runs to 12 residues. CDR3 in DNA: TGCGCCAGCAAAGATAGTTCAGCGACCCAGTACTTC. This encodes CASKDSSATQYF.

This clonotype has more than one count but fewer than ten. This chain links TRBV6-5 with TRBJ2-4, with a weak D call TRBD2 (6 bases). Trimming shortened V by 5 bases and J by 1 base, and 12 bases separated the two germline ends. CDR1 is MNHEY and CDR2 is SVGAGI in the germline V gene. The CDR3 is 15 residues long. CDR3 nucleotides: TGTGCCAGCAGTCCGTCGCGGGATGCCAAAAACATTCAGTACTTC. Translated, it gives CASSPSRDAKNIQYF.

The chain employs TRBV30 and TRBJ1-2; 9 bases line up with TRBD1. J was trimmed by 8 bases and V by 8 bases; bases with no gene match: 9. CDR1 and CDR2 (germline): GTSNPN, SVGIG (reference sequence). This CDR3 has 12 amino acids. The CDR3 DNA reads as TGTGCCCGATACAGGGGGCTTAAAGGCTACACCTTC. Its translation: CARYRGLKGYTF.

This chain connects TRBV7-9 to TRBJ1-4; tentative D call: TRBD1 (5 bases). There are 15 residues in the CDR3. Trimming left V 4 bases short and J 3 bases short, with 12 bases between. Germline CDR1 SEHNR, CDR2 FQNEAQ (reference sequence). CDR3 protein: CASSCGGGSNEKLFF. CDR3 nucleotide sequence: TGTGCCAGCAGCTGTGGTGGGGGATCTAATGAAAAACTGTTTTTT.

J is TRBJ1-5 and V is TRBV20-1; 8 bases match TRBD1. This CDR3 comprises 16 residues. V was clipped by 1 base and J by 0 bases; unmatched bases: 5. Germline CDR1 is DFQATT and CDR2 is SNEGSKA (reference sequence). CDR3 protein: CSARGQGANSNQPQHF. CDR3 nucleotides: TGCAGTGCTAGAGGTCAGGGGGCCAATAGCAATCAGCCCCAGCATTTT.

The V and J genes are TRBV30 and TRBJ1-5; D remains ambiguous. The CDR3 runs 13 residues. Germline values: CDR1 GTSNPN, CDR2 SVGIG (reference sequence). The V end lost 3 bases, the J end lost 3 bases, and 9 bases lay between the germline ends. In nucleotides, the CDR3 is TGTGCCTGGAGCCTCGAGGTCAATCAGCCCCAGCATTTT. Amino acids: CAWSLEVNQPQHF.

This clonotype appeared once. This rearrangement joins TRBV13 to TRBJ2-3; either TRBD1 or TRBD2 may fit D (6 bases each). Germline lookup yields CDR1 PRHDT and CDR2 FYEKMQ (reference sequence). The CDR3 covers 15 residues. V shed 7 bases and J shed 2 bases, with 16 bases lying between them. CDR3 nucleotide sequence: TGTGCCAGCACCCGGGGGCCTAGTAACACAGATACGCAGTATTTT. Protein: CASTRGPSNTDTQYF.

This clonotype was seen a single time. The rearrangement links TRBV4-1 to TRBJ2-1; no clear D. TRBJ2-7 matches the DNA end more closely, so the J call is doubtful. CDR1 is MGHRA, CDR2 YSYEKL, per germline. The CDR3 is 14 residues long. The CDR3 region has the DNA TGCGCCAGCAGCCAAAATCATGCCTACAATGAGCAGTACTTC. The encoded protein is CASSQNHAYNEQYF.

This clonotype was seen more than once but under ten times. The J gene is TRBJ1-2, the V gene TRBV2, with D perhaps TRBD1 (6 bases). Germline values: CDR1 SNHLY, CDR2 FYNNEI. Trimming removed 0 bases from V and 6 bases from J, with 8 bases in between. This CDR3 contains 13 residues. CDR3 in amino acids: CASSEAPGDGYTF. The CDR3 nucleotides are TGTGCCAGCAGTGAAGCACCAGGGGATGGCTACACCTTC. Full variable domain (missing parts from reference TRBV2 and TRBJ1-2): EPEVTQTPSHQVTQMGQEVILRCVPISNHLYFYWYRQILGQKVEFLVSFYNNEISEKSEIFDDQFSVERPDGSNFTLKIRSTKLEDSAMYFCASSEAPGDGYTFGSGTRLTVV.

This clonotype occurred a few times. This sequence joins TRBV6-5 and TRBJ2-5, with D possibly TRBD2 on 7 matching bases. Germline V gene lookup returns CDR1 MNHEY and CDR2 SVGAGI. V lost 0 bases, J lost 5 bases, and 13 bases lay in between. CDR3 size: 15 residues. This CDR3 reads CASSYSMGGRETQYF. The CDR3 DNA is TGTGCCAGCAGTTACTCGATGGGGGGGCGGGAGACCCAGTACTTC.